This T cell receptor beta chain was profiled in a study of identical twins. Points from the study as a whole: Invariant populations such as MAIT and iNKT cells could partly muddle zero-insertion analyses.

The CDR3 is made up of 12 amino acids. In germline, CDR1 is DFQATT, CDR2 SNEGSKA (reference sequence). Trimming cost V 6 bases and J 7 bases, with 13 bases left between them. A universal primer site was added by template switching, and unique molecular identifiers were carried by the cDNA. TCRdb redid the calling of the 5' RACE reads with MiXCR, one entry per CDR3 protein. The sample holds 200,000 to 300,000 distinct CDR3 sequences, about 10% seen once. All donors were healthy, and all were Caucasian. As to this clonotype: Its antigen is not known.

V is TRBV20-1 and J is TRBJ1-5; D is possibly TRBD1 (6 bases). The specimen was memory T cells sorted from blood. This TCR came from a man in his fifties or sixties in good health. The chain's CDR3 is CSARDTQQPQHF. CDR3 bases: TGCAGTGCCCGGGACACCCAACAGCCCCAGCATTTT.